This TCR beta chain was sequenced for a study of CD8 T cells in ankylosing spondylitis. Study findings and constraints: There was a TCR beta motif, made of several highly homologous variants, that appeared characteristic of ankylosing spondylitis blood.

This clonotype showed up just a few times. The antigen remains undetermined. Between the trimmed V and J ends, which lost 5 bases and 12 bases, there was a span of 17 bases. This CDR3 is 13 amino acids long. TCRdb used MiXCR to reprocess the 5' RACE reads, holding one entry per CDR3 protein. The sample consists of roughly 470,000 distinct CDR3 sequences, around 26% of them appearing once. This TCR was sampled from a male donor with ankylosing spondylitis. The J gene is TRBJ2-1, the V gene TRBV12-3 or TRBV12-4; D might be TRBD2 (7 bases). Source material: blood, either unsorted or a sorted T cell fraction (not recorded which). The CDR3 region has the DNA TGTGCCAGCAGTCCCCACTCGGGGGGCAGGCAGTTCTTC. Translated: CASSPHSGGRQFF.